Here is one TCR beta chain with its context. At the DNA level, this CDR3 is encoded by other sequences in the same sample as well. The CDR3 is 15 amino acids. Trimming removed 3 bases from V and 3 bases from J, with 15 bases in between. Looked up from germline, CDR1 is MNHEY and CDR2 is SVGAGI. This specimen comes from a study of shared clonotypes between healthy human individuals. Clones were sequenced by immunoSEQ multiplex PCR, and TCRdb holds only the in-frame ones, with some missing. The sample shows about 2 million clones, 90% to 95% of them seen only once. This clonotype originated in a man between 18 and 29 years old in good health. The source material was naive CD4+ T cells sorted from blood. The subset was: CD45RA+ positively selected. The chain joins TRBV6-5 to TRBJ2-7; D perhaps matches TRBD2 (6 bases). CDR3 in DNA: TGTGCCAGCAGTTATTCCGGGACGGGGGACTACGAGCAGTACTTC. Translated, it gives CASSYSGTGDYEQYF.